The 28 T cell receptor beta chains listed next were all sequenced from one sample in a study of early T cells in non-severe SARS-CoV-2 infection. A single record per CDR3 protein comes from TCRdb applying MiXCR to the 5' RACE reads. This table has around 70,000 distinct CDR3 sequences, 12% appearing once. Sequencing used whole blood. The receptors shown here come from an adult who was a healthcare worker with PCR-confirmed SARS-CoV-2 infection or an uninfected control (not recorded which).

This clonotype was counted at least ten times. V usage is TRBV20-1 and J usage is TRBJ2-7; 8 bases agree with TRBD1. This CDR3 contains 14 residues. The V and J ends lost 6 bases and 0 bases, in that order; junction bases with no gene match: 7. The V gene's germline CDR1 is DFQATT and CDR2 SNEGSKA (reference sequence). The CDR3 region has the DNA TGCAGTGCGGGGGGACAGGACAGCTCCTACGAGCAGTACTTC. Residues: CSAGGQDSSYEQYF.

In the case of this clonotype: The junction departs from the called germline gene at one end, perhaps through a read error. This chain links TRBV7-7 with TRBJ2-3, with TRBD2 matching over 12 bases. The length of the CDR3 is 15 residues. The germline V gene has CDR1 SSHAT and CDR2 FNYEAQ (reference sequence). The CDR3 nucleotides are TGTGCTAGCAGCCTAGCGGGGGGGCCGACAGATACGCAGTATTTT. Translating gives CASSLAGGPTDTQYF.

In its sample, this clonotype was seen many times. The gene calls are TRBV28 and TRBJ1-2, with D uncertain. Germline V gives CDR1 MDHEN, CDR2 SYDVKM. V dropped 5 bases and J dropped 8 bases, with 12 bases sitting between them. The CDR3 runs to 12 residues. In nucleotides, the CDR3 is TGTGCCAGCAGTACACGGCCGGGCGGCTACACCTTC. Amino acid sequence: CASSTRPGGYTF.

This chain uses TRBV6-2 or TRBV6-3 with TRBJ2-7, with D perhaps matching TRBD2 (5 bases). Per the germline V gene, CDR1 is MNHEY and CDR2 is SVGEGT. This CDR3 region has 12 residues. V was trimmed by 8 bases and J by 0 bases, leaving 8 bases between them. The CDR3 DNA sequence: TGTGCCAGCCGGGATTTCTCCTACGAGCAGTACTTC. Translation gives CASRDFSYEQYF.

The chain joins TRBV7-2 to TRBJ2-3, with D unclear. The CDR3 totals 15 residues. CDR1 is SGHTA and CDR2 is FQGNSA in the germline V gene. V was shortened by 4 bases and J by 0 bases, with 11 bases between the two germline ends. CDR3 region: CASSSKGLSTDTQYF. In DNA, the CDR3 is TGTGCCAGCAGCTCCAAAGGTCTCAGCACAGATACGCAGTATTTT.

This clonotype is a singleton in its sample. The CDR3 protein is CASSQGTGHWETQYF. The DNA for the CDR3 is TGTGCCAGCAGCCAAGGGACGGGACACTGGGAGACCCAGTACTTC. The chain has TRBV3-1 and TRBJ2-5; the D gene is possibly TRBD1 (6 bases). This CDR3 region has 15 residues. The V end lost 1 base, the J end lost 5 bases, and 14 bases lay between the germline ends. Germline V lookup: CDR1 LGHDT, CDR2 YNNKEL (reference sequence).

This clonotype came up many times. The J gene is TRBJ1-5, the V gene TRBV19; maybe TRBD1 (6 bases). Trimming removed 5 bases from V and 5 bases from J, with 13 bases in between. Germline V CDR1 and CDR2: LNHDA, SQIVND (reference sequence). The CDR3 runs 14 residues. The CDR3 DNA reads as TGTGCCAGTAGTTCAAGGGGGTTAGATCAGCCCCAGCATTTT. As protein: CASSSRGLDQPQHF. Full variable domain (missing parts from reference TRBV19 and TRBJ1-5): DGGITQSPKYLFRKEGQNVTLSCEQNLNHDAMYWYRQDPGQGLRLIYYSQIVNDFQKGDIAEGYSVSREKKESFPLTVTSAQKNPTAFYLCASSSRGLDQPQHFGDGTRLSIL.

The table lists this clonotype with many counts. This sequence joins TRBV19 and TRBJ2-3, with 9 bases identical to TRBD2. V shed 5 bases, J shed 3 bases, and the junction held 6 bases outside the gene matches. The V gene's germline CDR1 is LNHDA and CDR2 SQIVND (reference sequence). The CDR3 spans 15 residues. The CDR3 protein is CASSLGLAGTDTQYF. CDR3 DNA sequence: TGTGCCAGTAGTCTAGGGCTAGCGGGGACAGATACGCAGTATTTT.

This clonotype was observed at least ten times. The chain carries TRBV12-3 or TRBV12-4 and TRBJ2-1, with TRBD2 matching over 12 bases. This CDR3 has 16 amino acids. The ends lost 4 bases at V and 9 bases at J; junction bases unmatched: 10. The CDR3 coding sequence is TGTGCCAGCAGTTCCGGACTAGCGGGGTCCTCATTTGAGCAGTTCTTC. Its protein product is CASSSGLAGSSFEQFF.

This clonotype appeared once. This chain uses TRBV12-3 or TRBV12-4 with TRBJ2-3; D remains ambiguous. Trimming took off 3 bases at V and 1 base at J, with 11 bases between the two ends. The CDR3 length is 15 residues. The CDR3 reads CASSFWASGTDTQYF. CDR3 in DNA: TGTGCCAGCAGTTTTTGGGCTTCCGGCACAGATACGCAGTATTTT.

The chain couples TRBV5-1 to TRBJ1-2; D not certain. This CDR3 region has 15 residues. CDR1 and CDR2 (germline): SGHRS, YFSETQ. Trimming pared 3 bases from V and 0 bases from J, leaving 12 bases between. CDR3 nucleotides: TGCGCCAGCAGCTGGATCGGACCAGCTAACTATGGCTACACCTTC. It translates to CASSWIGPANYGYTF.

The rearrangement joins TRBV11-2 to TRBJ2-5; tentatively, D is TRBD2 (6 bases). The V end was cut by 5 bases, the J end by 4 bases, with 17 bases between. The CDR3 is 15 residues long. Germline V gene lookup returns CDR1 SGHAT and CDR2 FQNNGV. CDR3 in amino acids: CASSIFSGLPETQYF. DNA for the CDR3: TGTGCCAGCAGCATCTTTTCGGGACTTCCAGAGACCCAGTACTTC.

This chain joins TRBV30 and TRBJ2-7; 9 nucleotides line up with TRBD1. V dropped 2 bases and J dropped 4; count of bases not matched to a gene: 3. There are 13 residues in the CDR3. Germline V gives CDR1 GTSNPN, CDR2 SVGIG (reference sequence). The CDR3: CAWSSGTGYEQYF. The DNA of the CDR3 is TGTGCCTGGAGTTCCGGGACAGGGTACGAGCAGTACTTC. The variable domain in full, with the rest retrieved from reference TRBV30 and TRBJ2-7, is SQTIHQWPATLVQPVGSPLSLECTVEGTSNPNLYWYRQAAGRGLQLLFYSVGIGQISSEVPQNLSASRPQDRQFILSSKKLLLSDSGFYLCAWSSGTGYEQYFGPGTRLTVT.

This clonotype occurred many times. The rearrangement links TRBV6-2 or TRBV6-3 to TRBJ2-6, with 7 bases fitting TRBD1. The germline V gene encodes CDR1 MNHEY and CDR2 SVGEGT. The CDR3 contains 22 residues. V trimming: 4 bases; J trimming: 0 bases; junction bases outside the gene matches: 21. The CDR3 is CASSFVFRDSPISSSGANVLTF. CDR3 coding DNA: TGTGCCAGCAGTTTCGTCTTCCGGGACAGTCCTATATCTTCCTCTGGGGCCAACGTCCTGACTTTC.

This clonotype was seen at least ten times. CDR3 in amino acids: CASSLRHAGGATGELFF. Written as DNA, the CDR3 is TGTGCCAGCAGCCTACGTCATGCGGGGGGGGCCACCGGGGAGCTGTTTTTT. V and J are TRBV4-2 and TRBJ2-2, with TRBD2 matching 9 bases. Germline assignment: CDR1 LGHNA and CDR2 YNFKEQ. Trimming cost V 4 bases and J 4 bases; bases outside gene matches: 10. This CDR3 is 17 amino acids long.

This clonotype was seen at least ten times. The gene calls are TRBV7-2 and TRBJ1-6; 7 bases are a match to TRBD1. Germline V gene data show CDR1 as SGHTA and CDR2 as FQGNSA. This CDR3 spans 18 amino acids. V was pared by 2 bases and J by 0 bases, with 7 bases of the junction left unmatched. The CDR3 DNA sequence: TGTGCCAGCAGCTTACGCGGACAGGAAAGCTCCTATAATTCACCCCTCCACTTT. It codes for CASSLRGQESSYNSPLHF.

This clonotype was counted a few times. The rearrangement joins TRBV6-1 to TRBJ2-5; TRBD1 aligns across 7 bases. V shed 5 bases and J 5 bases; nucleotides not matched to a gene: 5. This CDR3 spans 13 amino acids. In germline, CDR1 is MNHNS, CDR2 SASEGT. CDR3 in amino acids: CASSTHRGETQYF. In nucleotides, the CDR3 is TGTGCCAGCAGTACACACAGGGGTGAGACCCAGTACTTC.

The CDR3 is CSARERGGRYEQYF. The CDR3 bases are TGCAGTGCTAGAGAACGGGGGGGCAGGTACGAGCAGTACTTC. The chain carries TRBV20-1 and TRBJ2-7; 8 bases line up with TRBD2. The trim removed 0 bases at V and 4 bases at J, leaving 5 bases unmatched. Germline CDR1 reads DFQATT; CDR2 reads SNEGSKA (reference sequence). This CDR3 region has 14 residues.

This clonotype was seen a single time. The J gene is TRBJ2-3, the V gene TRBV6-5; D is ambiguous. The CDR3 covers 13 residues. CDR1 and CDR2 from the germline V gene are MNHEY and SVGAGI. With 8 bases removed from V and 3 bases from J, the gap between germline ends came to 12 bases. CDR3 amino acids: CASSGRLTDTQYF. In DNA, the CDR3 is TGTGCCAGCTCTGGGCGGTTAACAGATACGCAGTATTTT.

There are a few counts of this clonotype. The rearrangement joins TRBV20-1 to TRBJ1-6; no reliable D call. CDR1 is DFQATT and CDR2 is SNEGSKA in the germline V gene (reference sequence). V gave up 1 base and J gave up 4 bases, with 14 bases separating them. The length of the CDR3 is 16 residues. This CDR3 is CSARVEWGKYNSPLHF. CDR3 bases: TGCAGTGCTAGAGTCGAGTGGGGAAAATATAATTCACCCCTCCACTTT.

This clonotype was detected a few times. This sequence joins TRBV30 and TRBJ2-1; D not certain. From germline, CDR1 is GTSNPN and CDR2 SVGIG (reference sequence). V gave up 5 bases and J gave up 9 bases, with 8 bases separating them. This CDR3 is built from 10 residues. CDR3 sequence reads: CAWPGSEQFF. In DNA form, the CDR3 reads TGTGCCTGGCCCGGGTCTGAGCAGTTCTTC.

A few counts support this clonotype. The J gene is TRBJ1-2, the V gene TRBV7-2; TRBD1 aligns across 9 bases. Trimming at V came to 1 base and at J to 8 bases, leaving 2 bases not matched to a gene. Germline assignment: CDR1 SGHTA and CDR2 FQGNSA. The CDR3 consists of 13 residues. CDR3 sequence: CASSLGTGVGYTF. Here the CDR3 DNA reads TGTGCCAGCAGCTTAGGGACAGGGGTCGGCTACACCTTC. Full variable domain (outside the CDR3, taken from reference TRBV7-2 and TRBJ1-2): GAGVSQSPSNKVTEKGKDVELRCDPISGHTALYWYRQSLGQGLEFLIYFQGNSAPDKSGLPSDRFSAERTGGSVSTLTIQRTQQEDSAVYLCASSLGTGVGYTFGSGTRLTVV.

In regard to this clonotype: A much larger clone lies a single base off, so this may be a read error. The V and J genes are TRBV3-1 and TRBJ2-1; D is perhaps TRBD2 (5 bases). The J call may be faulty, since TRBJ2-7 better matches the DNA end. Germline V CDR1 and CDR2: LGHDT, YNNKEL (reference sequence). This CDR3 is 16 amino acids long. This CDR3 reads CASSPLSGAAYNEQYF. CDR3 in DNA: TGTGCCAGCAGCCCCCTAAGCGGCGCCGCCTACAATGAGCAGTACTTC.

This clonotype was counted at least ten times. The V gene is TRBV2, the J gene TRBJ1-1; D ambiguous. Germline V gene data show CDR1 as SNHLY and CDR2 as FYNNEI. V shed 5 bases and J shed 0 bases, with 10 bases lying between them. The CDR3 spans 14 residues. CDR3 sequence reads: CASSRREMNTEAFF. For the CDR3, the DNA is TGTGCCAGCAGTAGACGGGAGATGAACACTGAAGCTTTCTTT.

Ten or more counts support this clonotype. This chain joins TRBV18 and TRBJ1-2; TRBD1 is a possible D gene (6 bases). V was clipped by 1 base and J by 3 bases, with 12 bases between them. CDR3 length: 15 amino acids. From germline, CDR1 is KGHSH and CDR2 LQKENI. The CDR3 loop is CASSPRAGDHYGYTF. The CDR3 DNA sequence: TGTGCCAGCTCACCACGCGCAGGGGACCACTATGGCTACACCTTC.

This clonotype was seen at least ten times. V and J are TRBV5-1 and TRBJ1-4; a weak D match, TRBD1 (5 bases). Germline values: CDR1 SGHRS, CDR2 YFSETQ. The V gene lost 4 bases and the J gene lost 4 bases, with 11 bases spanning the gap. The CDR3 is made up of 14 amino acids. CDR3 protein: CASSEGRINEKLFF. The CDR3 DNA is TGCGCCAGCAGCGAGGGACGGATTAATGAAAAACTGTTTTTT.

The J gene is TRBJ2-5, the V gene TRBV5-6, with D perhaps TRBD1 (5 bases). Germline lookup yields CDR1 SGHDT and CDR2 YYEEEE. With 1 base removed from V and 3 bases from J, the gap between germline ends came to 7 bases. There are 13 residues in the CDR3. DNA for the CDR3: TGTGCCAGCAGCTTGCCAGGGAAAGAGACCCAGTACTTC. Encoded protein: CASSLPGKETQYF.

DNA for the CDR3: TGTGCCATCAGGGACAGGCCGAGTACCGGGGAGCTGTTTTTT. It yields the protein CAIRDRPSTGELFF. This chain connects TRBV10-3 to TRBJ2-2; TRBD1 matches at 7 bases. The CDR3 loop spans 14 amino acids. V dropped 6 bases and J dropped 5; count of bases not matched to a gene: 6. Per germline, CDR1 ENHRY and CDR2 SYGVKD.